Listed here are 15 T cell receptor beta chains from one sample, sequenced in a study of control samples from healthy donors and cancer patients. Method: immunoSEQ multiplex PCR; TCRdb's copy keeps in-frame clones and lacks some. The table has some 96,000 clones, 87% seen once; the top ten hold over 15%. The specimen sequenced was blood. The receptor set was obtained from a woman aged 45 to 65 in good health.

The V and J genes are TRBV16 and TRBJ2-5; 7 bases are shared with TRBD1. This CDR3 is 15 amino acids long. V shed 4 bases, J shed 3 bases, and the junction held 8 bases outside the gene matches. Germline CDR1 reads KGHSY; CDR2 reads FQNENV. CDR3 DNA sequence: TGTGCCAGCAGCCCGCGACAGGGTTCGGAAGAGACCCAGTACTTC. The encoded protein is CASSPRQGSEETQYF. The variable domain in full, completed from reference TRBV16 and TRBJ2-5, reads GEEVAQTPKHLVRGEGQKAKLYCAPIKGHSYVFWYQQVLKNEFKFLISFQNENVFDETGMPKERFSAKCLPNSPCSLEIQATKLEDSAVYFCASSPRQGSEETQYFGPGTRLLVL.

This rearrangement joins TRBV18 to TRBJ2-7; TRBD1 might be the D (5 bases). Deletions cut 1 base from V and 6 bases from J, with 10 bases between. This CDR3 has 13 amino acids. Germline V gives CDR1 KGHSH, CDR2 LQKENI. Here the CDR3 DNA reads TGTGCCAGCTCACCACGTCAGGGTACCGAGCAGTACTTC. It translates to CASSPRQGTEQYF.

The chain links TRBV5-1 to TRBJ2-3, with D perhaps matching TRBD1 (6 bases). V was cut by 0 bases and J by 1 base, with 12 bases left in between. The CDR3 contains 16 residues. Germline V gene data show CDR1 as SGHRS and CDR2 as YFSETQ. The CDR3 spells CASSLGGAGGTDTQYF. In nucleotides, the CDR3 is TGCGCCAGCAGCTTGGGAGGCGCAGGGGGCACAGATACGCAGTATTTT.

J is TRBJ2-3 and V is TRBV5-1, with 9 bases matching TRBD1. Germline-derived CDR1 and CDR2 are SGHRS and YFSETQ. The V gene end was trimmed by 3 bases and the J gene end by 4 bases; junction bases not matched to a gene: 9. CDR3 length: 16 amino acids. The CDR3, as DNA: TGCGCCAGCAGCTGGAACCCGGGACAGGGCTCAGATACGCAGTATTTT. Translating it yields CASSWNPGQGSDTQYF. Drawing the rest from reference TRBV5-1 and TRBJ2-3, the complete variable domain is KAGVTQTPRYLIKTRGQQVTLSCSPISGHRSVSWYQQTPGQGLQFLFEYFSETQRNKGNFPGRFSGRQFSNSRSEMNVSTLELGDSALYLCASSWNPGQGSDTQYFGPGTRLTVL.

The chain joins TRBV25-1 to TRBJ2-1; a weak D match, TRBD2 (5 bases). CDR3 length: 12 residues. CDR1 is MGHDK, CDR2 SYGVNS, per germline. With 3 bases removed from V and 8 bases from J, the gap between germline ends came to 8 bases. CDR3 protein: CASSEGVYEQFF. The CDR3 region has the DNA TGTGCCAGCAGTGAGGGAGTCTATGAGCAGTTCTTC.

This chain joins TRBV18 and TRBJ2-1; perhaps TRBD1 as D (5 bases). CDR1 and CDR2 (germline): KGHSH, LQKENI. The V gene lost 2 bases and the J gene lost 9 bases, with 23 bases spanning the gap. This CDR3 is 17 amino acids long. The CDR3 DNA is TGTGCCAGCTCACCATTAAGGGGCAAGGAGCAATATGGTGAGCAGTTCTTC. Amino acids: CASSPLRGKEQYGEQFF.

J is TRBJ1-2 and V is TRBV7-8, with D uncertain. The germline V gene has CDR1 SGHVS and CDR2 FQNEAQ. Trimming pared 5 bases from V and 4 bases from J, leaving 20 bases between. CDR3 length: 16 residues. As DNA, the CDR3 is TGTGCCAGCAGCCCCCGAGCGACCGGCGGAGGCTATGGCTACACCTTC. Translation: CASSPRATGGGYGYTF.

The chain uses TRBV9 and TRBJ1-1; a weak D match, TRBD1 (5 bases). The CDR3 contains 14 residues. Germline lookup yields CDR1 SGDLS and CDR2 YYNGEE. V was cut by 3 bases and J by 5 bases, with 14 bases left in between. Written as DNA, the CDR3 is TGTGCCAGCAGCGACCCCGGGGCGAATACTGAAGCTTTCTTT. It encodes CASSDPGANTEAFF.

With respect to this clone: The junction departs from germline at one end; a sequencing error may be responsible. The chain couples TRBV6-2 or TRBV6-3 to TRBJ2-3; D is undetermined. Germline V gene lookup returns CDR1 MNHEY and CDR2 SVGEGT. The CDR3 consists of 11 residues. The CDR3 region is CASSNTATQYF. The CDR3 DNA reads TGTGCCAGCAGTAATACAGCTACGCAGTATTTT.

This chain joins TRBV2 and TRBJ2-1, with D tentatively TRBD2 (6 bases). CDR1 SNHLY and CDR2 FYNNEI come from the germline V gene. The CDR3 totals 14 residues. V was trimmed by 5 bases and J by 0 bases, leaving 8 bases between them. CDR3 DNA: TGTGCCAGCAGTCTAGCGTACTCCTACAATGAGCAGTTCTTC. This translates into CASSLAYSYNEQFF. The whole variable domain, filled in from reference TRBV2 and TRBJ2-1, reads EPEVTQTPSHQVTQMGQEVILRCVPISNHLYFYWYRQILGQKVEFLVSFYNNEISEKSEIFDDQFSVERPDGSNFTLKIRSTKLEDSAMYFCASSLAYSYNEQFFGPGTRLTVL.

The chain employs TRBV18 and TRBJ1-1; TRBD1 matches at 11 bases. CDR3 size: 15 residues. Trimming at V came to 5 bases and at J to 8 bases, leaving 10 bases not matched to a gene. Germline V gene data show CDR1 as KGHSH and CDR2 as LQKENI. CDR3 sequence reads: CASSSSSGTGGEAFF. CDR3 coding DNA: TGTGCCAGCTCAAGTTCATCCGGGACAGGGGGGGAAGCTTTCTTT.

The rearrangement links TRBV18 to TRBJ2-7; D remains ambiguous. CDR3 length equals 15 residues. The germline V gene has CDR1 KGHSH and CDR2 LQKENI. The V gene lost 4 bases and the J gene lost 0 bases, with 13 bases spanning the gap. DNA for the CDR3: TGTGCCAGCTCACAATCGTCTACCAGCTCCTACGAGCAGTACTTC. This translates into CASSQSSTSSYEQYF.

Notes on this clone: Other DNA sequences within the sample encode an identical CDR3. Here the CDR3 DNA reads TGTGCCAGCAGCCCGGGGACAGCGAACACTGAAGCTTTCTTT. It specifies CASSPGTANTEAFF. The rearrangement links TRBV7-2 to TRBJ1-1; 7 nucleotides match TRBD1. V gave up 5 bases and J gave up 1 base; unmatched junction bases: 4. Germline values: CDR1 SGHTA, CDR2 FQGNSA. The CDR3 runs to 14 residues.

The rearrangement joins TRBV10-1 to TRBJ1-2; no clear D gene. Germline lookup yields CDR1 WNHNN and CDR2 SYGVQD (reference sequence). This CDR3 is built from 9 residues. Trimming pared 10 bases from V and 4 bases from J, leaving 4 bases between. This chain's CDR3 is CATPYGYTF. Written as DNA, the CDR3 is TGCGCCACCCCCTATGGCTACACCTTC.

The gene calls are TRBV12-3 or TRBV12-4 and TRBJ1-4; D is unclear. The CDR3 is made up of 13 amino acids. V dropped 5 bases and J dropped 8 bases, with 12 bases sitting between them. CDR3 in DNA: TGTGCCAGCAGTGACCCAACGGACGAAAAACTGTTTTTT. Encoded protein: CASSDPTDEKLFF.